The clone carrying this T cell receptor (beta chain) occurred once. From the 5' RACE reads, TCRdb called clonotypes with MiXCR, one entry per CDR3 protein. The table lists roughly 690,000 distinct CDR3 sequences, about 20% of them singletons. This sample was included in a study of identical twins. The CDR3 has 15 residues. Germline V gene data show CDR1 as DFQATT and CDR2 as SNEGSKA (reference sequence). Trimming took off 4 bases at V and 6 bases at J, with 20 bases between the two ends. These records were also assigned to another study, of T cells expressing NK-cell markers.

This receptor was obtained from a woman between 18 and 29 years old in good health. The sequenced sample was PBMCs. The V gene is TRBV20-1, the J gene TRBJ2-3; D is possibly TRBD2 (5 bases). As DNA, the CDR3 is TGCAGTGCTACTCCTTACGCGGCTAGCAGGGATACGCAGTATTTT. Encoded protein: CSATPYAASRDTQYF.